This entry is about one T cell receptor beta chain. The antigen is undetermined. The data were produced by immunoSEQ multiplex PCR, yet TCRdb's version contains in-frame clones alone and is incomplete. The table shows about 99,000 clones, with less than 95% occurring only once. The sample belongs to a study of T cell responses to AZD1222 COVID-19 vaccine. Study-wide findings and caveats: Spike-specific TCR breadth and depth grew following two AZD1222 doses. Baseline seropositives among AZD1222 recipients totaled only five to seven. Vaccine-associated CD4 TCRs spanned spike, dominant at 160-218 and 743-854.

The TCR originated in an adult in good health. This specimen was peripheral blood, taken on day 0 of AZD1222 vaccination.

CDR3 loop: CASSLALAGQYF. Here the CDR3 DNA reads TGTGCCAGCAGCTTAGCACTAGCTGGGCAGTACTTC. The chain recombines TRBV7-9 with TRBJ2-7; TRBD2 might be the D (6 bases). Trimming removed 0 bases from V and 9 bases from J, with 9 bases in between. Germline-derived CDR1 and CDR2 are SEHNR and FQNEAQ (reference sequence). The CDR3 is made up of 12 amino acids.